This T cell receptor (beta chain) was recovered during a study of siplizumab effects on memory and regulatory T cells. Study observations and caveats: Some alloreactive sequences were traceable to unstimulated CD4+ memory cells, and siplizumab significantly reduced them. Roughly 80-95% of proliferating CD4+ or CD8+ clones defied assignment to a naive or memory phenotype. Among alloreactive clones, only a minor fraction mapped to unstimulated subsets.

This clone has only one observation. Its antigen is not known. The V end was cut by 0 bases, the J end by 0 bases, with 2 bases between. The CDR3 has 13 amino acids. CDR1 is MNHEY, CDR2 SVGAGI, per germline. The study assayed around 92,000 TCR templates per sample. Libraries were prepared by immunoSEQ multiplex PCR; TCRdb keeps only in-frame clonotypes and omits some of them. This table has 85,000 to 130,000 clones, about 90% appearing once. The clonotype comes from a human donor in good health. The sample comprised Tregs sorted from blood. The chain carries TRBV6-5 and TRBJ1-1; unclear D gene. The CDR3 coding sequence is TGTGCCAGCAGTTACTCAATGAACACTGAAGCTTTCTTT. Translation gives CASSYSMNTEAFF.